The source of this T cell receptor beta chain is a study of vaccination and CD4 T cells after COVID-19. On this clonotype itself: Antigen specificity is unknown.

With the Oncomine TCR Beta short-read assay, DNA from cultured CD4+ T cells was sequenced. TCRdb redid the calling of the PCR reads with MiXCR, one entry per CDR3 protein. Here the sample spans fewer than 9,000 distinct CDR3 sequences, just under 75% being singletons. The treatment: roughly ten-day PBMC culture with coronavirus spike peptide pools or control peptides (ViraFEST assay). Half the medium was replaced with fresh IL-2 medium on days 3 and 7. CDR3 size: 15 residues. The source material was CD4+ T cells from blood, cultured in vitro. J is TRBJ2-1 and V is TRBV21-1; TRBD2, the D gene given by the table, was not confirmed from the DNA. TRBV21-1 has pseudogene status. The TCR was taken from a human donor who had recovered from COVID-19. CDR3 sequence (DNA): TGTGCCAGCAGCAATTGTGGAGCGGGAGAGAATGAGCAGTTCTTC. Translating gives CASSNCGAGENEQFF.